This TCR beta chain was found in a study of cytomegalovirus exposure and HLA in healthy donors (dated by TCRdb to about 2017). Study-wide context: An earlier analysis of 587 of the donors reported approximately 300 Gb of sequence data and 95 million to 130 million unique TCR beta sequences obtained from some 200 million T cells. An early release covering around 630 HLA-typed donors comprised about 310 gigabases of sequencing data and roughly 85 million unique TCR sequences. Of the approximately 400 genotyped donors, approximately 80% fell in the genetic ancestry cluster associated with self-reported Caucasian donors. The aim of the study was to test whether cataloging public T cell receptors could identify signatures of past pathogen exposure. Using immunosequencing, the study profiled T cell repertoires from 666 subjects and related those repertoires to cytomegalovirus serostatus. Along with the roughly 700-subject first cohort, a separate validation cohort of some 130 different subjects was used. To predict cytomegalovirus infection status, the study brought together high-throughput TCR immunosequencing, statistical association of individual TCRs with disease status, and machine learning. A later analysis re-analyzed previously published TCR beta repertoires from 666 donors and added high-resolution HLA genotyping to study TCR occurrence patterns. The later analysis used no new phenotypic data to find candidate immune exposures, relying instead on TCR beta sequences and their occurrence across donors. In an earlier analysis of roughly 600 of the donors, high-throughput TCR beta sequencing was used to judge whether each TCR beta V gene segment behaved as functional or pseudogenic. Donor age, sex, ethnicity and CMV serostatus were compiled alongside the repertoire data. A later genetic analysis took genome-wide SNP genotypes for about three fifths of the roughly 700 donors and used that subset as a discovery cohort. All discovery cohort repertoires had been generated on a single sequencing platform. HLA typing included class I and class II loci at four-digit resolution. The number of donors typed differed by locus, with roughly 620-640 for A, B, C, DRB1 and DQB1, around 500 for DQA1, over 600 for DPA1, and over 400 for DPB1. About five DR-DQ haplotypes were treated as single units for association and clustering because of strong linkage in the cohort. On average, 235,054 unique TCR beta nucleotide sequences were sequenced per donor among some 430 genotyped donors of the cohort, with roughly 19% of those sequences being non-productive.

The library was obtained by the immunoSEQ multiplex PCR assay. The multiplex PCR relied on a mix of 60 forward primers for TCR Vbeta segments and 13 reverse primers for TCR Jbeta segments. A multiplex PCR assay on genomic DNA amplified the CDR3 region of rearranged TCR beta genes. Amplified TCR beta libraries were sequenced as 87-base-pair reads on the Illumina HiSeq System. The source study handled its data this way. A later analysis counted tens of millions of unique TCR beta chains across the 550 to 800 repertoires, and around 9.9 million of these chains were shared by at least two donors. Raw reads were error-corrected and collapsed into unique sequences with a nearest-neighbor algorithm that merged closely related sequences to remove PCR and sequencing errors. V, D and J gene segments were assigned by aligning CDR3 sequences to IMGT reference sequences. For a sequence to be retained, a match of at least six nucleotides was required to both a V gene segment and a J gene segment. Rearrangements were classified as productive when the CDR3 lacked stop codons and remained in frame with V and J, and all other rearrangements were classified as non-productive. Following IMGT convention, CDR3 was defined as the stretch from the second conserved V-encoded cysteine up to the conserved J-encoded phenylalanine. In an earlier analysis of around 540 of the donors, sequences lacking an unambiguous match to a single V gene segment were excluded. In an earlier analysis of 587 of the donors, V segments were called functional above 56.7% productive rearrangements and were called segregating when the between-donor standard deviation exceeded 5%. A statistical classification framework was built for diagnosing cytomegalovirus status from the catalog of TCR beta chain sequences. In a later analysis, V and J genes were assigned by comparing TCR nucleotide sequences against IMGT/GENE-DB human TR gene sequences. The TCRdist pipeline was used in a later analysis to assign CDR3 sequences and most-parsimonious VDJ recombination scenarios. In a later analysis, each TCR beta chain was defined by its CDR3 amino acid sequence together with its V-gene family, and reads lacking a unique V-gene family were excluded. In a later analysis, 450 to 600 highly shared, low-generation-probability nucleotide sequences were removed to address suspected cross-contamination and a sequencing artifact. A later analysis calculated a clonal expansion index for each public chain from normalized within-repertoire ranks of inferred template counts. In a later analysis, generation probabilities were computed with a VDJ recombination model fitted to out-of-frame rearrangements, and the resulting probabilities were checked against IGoR. Hypergeometric tests were used in a later analysis to score TCR-TCR, TCR-HLA and TCR-CMV co-occurrence, with a repertoire-size bias correction applied to the TCR pairs. To estimate false discovery rates, a later analysis permuted the HLA or CMV assignments 20 times. In a later analysis, co-occurring TCRs were grouped with DBSCAN, and TCRdist sequence similarity was added when clustering was performed within HLA-allele-positive subsets. Co-occurrence clustering excluded repertoires with fewer than 30,000 or more than 120,000 public chains, plus five with anomalous nucleotide sharing. TCRdb's version of the immuneACCESS table is confined to in-frame rearrangements and falls short of the full clone set. An unresolved V gene accounts for under half of the shortfall where checked; the remainder is of unknown origin. V and J calls and clone size are given by that table; D and trimming were obtained from the DNA. The sample table holds about 200,000 clones. The ten largest make up about 6% of the sample.

General conclusions and limits of the study: For the cohort, immune exposure information was limited to CMV serostatus. Broadly in line with IMGT annotations, most TCR beta V segments showed up in productive rearrangements about 87% or about 30% of the time in an earlier analysis of 587 of the donors. A later analysis associated around 16,000 TCR beta sequences with specific HLA alleles at a false discovery rate of 0.05. In a later analysis, TCR association rates were found to vary across HLA loci, with the most associated TCRs seen for DRB1 alleles and the fewest for HLA-C alleles. Correlated functional status among segregating V segments might reflect linkage disequilibrium, but an unknown experimental factor could not be ruled out. In vitro tests confirmed that three of the cytomegalovirus-associated TCR beta chains recognize cytomegalovirus antigens. A later analysis found that most CMV-associated TCR beta chains appeared HLA-restricted, with HLA associations seemingly driven largely by CMV exposure. The 87-base-pair reads could not distinguish some IMGT-functional V segments, including TRBV6-2 and TRBV6-3, so those segments were excluded. V-gene and J-gene trimming of TCR beta chains was associated with a missense DCLRE1C variant in a later genetic analysis, and the association was replicated in an independent cohort. A later genetic analysis reported fewer N-insertions in productive TCRs among donors in an Asian-associated ancestry cluster than the roughly 650-donor mean. A further reported finding was that TCR beta sequences accurately predicted the HLA-A and HLA-B alleles for most subjects in the first cohort. Most TCR sequences were seen in very few donors, while some public TCRs were found in many individuals. The earlier analysis of 450 to 700 of the donors excluded seventeen rarely observed V segments, including chromosome 9 orphons, because counts were too low. The authors suggested that the approach could potentially be extended to other disease states and immunological phenotypes. Compared with equally common non-associated chains, HLA-associated TCR beta chains in a later analysis were more clonally expanded and had lower generation probabilities. In both the original and validation cohorts, the classifier was reported to diagnose cytomegalovirus status with high specificity and sensitivity. When HLA alleles, especially DR and DQ, strongly co-occurred, TCR associations were difficult to assign to individual alleles. In the study, approximately 160 TCR beta chains were listed as associated with cytomegalovirus. Roughly uniform sequencing depth across donors was assumed in presence/absence analyses, although this assumption may not hold. A cluster of highly shared sequence variants was judged likely to be a technical artifact of the sequencing pipeline. A later analysis reported that several top co-occurrence clusters appeared linked to parvovirus B19, influenza, CMV and Epstein-Barr virus. Because HLA typing was missing for some donors at each locus, association tests included only the typed subset. In this cohort, only TCR beta chains were sequenced, and detectable features were limited by the absence of alpha or paired-chain data.

To note about this clone: Its antigen is currently not known.

The cohort was made up of under 800 healthy bone marrow donors. At the time of sampling, all cohort members were nominally healthy, though unrecorded immune exposures were likely present. The donor was CMV seronegative and belonged to the group of 350 or so seronegative cohort members. Every donor gave a peripheral blood sample, and the peripheral blood mononuclear cells from that sample were used for TCR beta sequencing. Genomic DNA was extracted from the blood cell samples with the Qiagen DNeasy Blood Extraction Kit. CDR1 and CDR2, per the germline V gene (reference sequence), are LNHDA and SQIVND. From its cysteine to its phenylalanine, the CDR3 spans 19 amino acids. Only CDR3 DNA is held: 57 bases, read in frame from base 1. Unmatched junction bases come to 16, with V trimmed by 6 bases and J by 0 bases.

The source is a man aged 25-45 years in good health and CMV-seronegative. The sequenced material came from PBMCs. The chain employs TRBV19 and TRBJ1-2; 10 bases in the junction line up with TRBD1. The nucleotides read TGTGCCAGTAGGAGATGGACAGGGGGGTCCCTATACCCTAACTATGGCTACACCTTC. It translates as CASRRWTGGSLYPNYGYTF.